This T cell receptor (beta chain) was identified in a study of identifying expanded T cells in peripheral blood. The CDR3 extends over 15 amino acids. The V gene's germline CDR1 is SEHNR and CDR2 FQNEAQ (reference sequence). V lost 5 bases, J lost 2 bases, and 16 bases lay in between. Profiled with immunoSEQ multiplex PCR; TCRdb holds only in-frame clones, not every one. The table has some 90,000 clones, around nine tenths seen once. The specimen sequenced was blood. The TCR originated in a person aged 18 to 70 in good health. The chain joins TRBV7-9 to TRBJ2-7; tentatively, D is TRBD2 (7 bases). In nucleotides, the CDR3 is TGTGCCAGCAGCCAAAGGGGGGGAGAACCCTACGAGCAGTACTTC. As protein: CASSQRGGEPYEQYF.